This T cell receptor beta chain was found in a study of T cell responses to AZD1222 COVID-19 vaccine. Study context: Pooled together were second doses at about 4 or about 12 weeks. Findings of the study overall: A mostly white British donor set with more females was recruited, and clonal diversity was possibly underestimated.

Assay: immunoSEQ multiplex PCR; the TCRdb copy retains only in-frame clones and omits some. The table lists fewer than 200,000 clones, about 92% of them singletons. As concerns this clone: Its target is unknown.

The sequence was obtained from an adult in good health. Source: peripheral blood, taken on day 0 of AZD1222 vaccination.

The CDR3 loop is CASSPHGGGDVLRELFF. For the CDR3, the DNA is TGTGCCAGCAGCCCTCATGGCGGGGGAGATGTGTTGAGGGAGCTGTTTTTT. The V call is TRBV3-1 (or the pseudogene TRBV3-2), the J call TRBJ2-2; 7 nucleotides align to TRBD2. The CDR3 is made up of 17 amino acids. Germline V lookup: CDR1 LGHDT, CDR2 YNNKEL (reference sequence). With V trimmed by 4 bases and J by 9 bases, 17 bases remained unmatched.